This T cell receptor (beta chain) stems from a study of shared T cell receptors in the human thymus. The method was immunoSEQ multiplex PCR; TCRdb's version includes in-frame clones alone and lacks a portion of them. The sample gives some 760,000 clones, 70% to 90% of which show up once; over 0.008% is in the top ten. CDR3 size: 12 residues. V was pared by 6 bases and J by 6 bases, with 12 bases between. Germline CDR1 is WSHSY and CDR2 is SAAADI. Another study also made use of these data, one on human thymus T cells. That report notes: The thymus was resected at corrective cardiac surgery. Within thymic and blood repertoires, V and J gene usage appeared to be biased.

The sequence derives from a girl less than two years old with a congenital heart defect. Sequenced sample: thymocytes. J is TRBJ2-7 and V is TRBV10-2; D not certain. The CDR3 protein is CASSALRGEQYF. DNA for the CDR3: TGCGCCAGCAGCGCCCTACGTGGCGAGCAGTACTTC.